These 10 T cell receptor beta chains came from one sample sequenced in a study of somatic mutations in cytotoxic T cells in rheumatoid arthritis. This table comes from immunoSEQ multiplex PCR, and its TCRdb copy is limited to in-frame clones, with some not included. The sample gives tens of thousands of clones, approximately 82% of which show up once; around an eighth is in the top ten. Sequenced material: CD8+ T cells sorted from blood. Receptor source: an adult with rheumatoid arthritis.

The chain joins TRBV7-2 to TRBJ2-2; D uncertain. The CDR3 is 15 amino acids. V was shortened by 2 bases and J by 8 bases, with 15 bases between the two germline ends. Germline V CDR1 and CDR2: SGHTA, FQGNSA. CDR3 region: CASSLSRRLGGELFF. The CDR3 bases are TGTGCCAGCAGCTTAAGTAGGCGCCTCGGGGGGGAGCTGTTTTTT.

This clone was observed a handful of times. In nucleotides, the CDR3 is TGTGCCAGCAGAAGGACAGCTACTAACTATGGCTACACCTTC. Its protein product is CASRRTATNYGYTF. The V gene is TRBV28, the J gene TRBJ1-2, with TRBD1 as a possible D gene (6 bases). V dropped 6 bases and J dropped 0 bases, with 11 bases sitting between them. Germline CDR1 is MDHEN and CDR2 is SYDVKM. CDR3 length: 14 amino acids.

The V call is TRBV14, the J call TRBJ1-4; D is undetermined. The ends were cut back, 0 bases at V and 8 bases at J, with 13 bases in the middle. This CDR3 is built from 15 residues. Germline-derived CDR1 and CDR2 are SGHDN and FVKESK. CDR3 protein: CASSQENASGEKLFF. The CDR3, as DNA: TGTGCCAGCAGCCAAGAGAATGCCAGCGGGGAAAAACTGTTTTTT.

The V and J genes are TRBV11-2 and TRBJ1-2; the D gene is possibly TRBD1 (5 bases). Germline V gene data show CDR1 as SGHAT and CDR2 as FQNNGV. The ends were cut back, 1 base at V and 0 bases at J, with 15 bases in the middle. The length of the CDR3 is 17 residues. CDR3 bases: TGTGCCAGCAGCTTAGGTTTGGGGGAGTCGGCTAACTATGGCTACACCTTC. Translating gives CASSLGLGESANYGYTF.

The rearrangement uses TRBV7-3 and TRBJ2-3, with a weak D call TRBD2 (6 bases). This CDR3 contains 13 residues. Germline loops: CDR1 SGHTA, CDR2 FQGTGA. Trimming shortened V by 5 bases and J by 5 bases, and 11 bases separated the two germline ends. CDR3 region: CASSVLGGDTQYF. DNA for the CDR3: TGTGCCAGCAGCGTCCTGGGGGGAGATACGCAGTATTTT.

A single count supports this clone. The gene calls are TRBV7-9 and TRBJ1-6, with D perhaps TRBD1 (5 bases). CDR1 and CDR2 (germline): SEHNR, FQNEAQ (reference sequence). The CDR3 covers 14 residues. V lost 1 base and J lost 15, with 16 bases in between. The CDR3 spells CASSLVETDSNLHF. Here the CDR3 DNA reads TGTGCCAGCAGCTTAGTCGAGACAGATAGTAACCTCCACTTT.

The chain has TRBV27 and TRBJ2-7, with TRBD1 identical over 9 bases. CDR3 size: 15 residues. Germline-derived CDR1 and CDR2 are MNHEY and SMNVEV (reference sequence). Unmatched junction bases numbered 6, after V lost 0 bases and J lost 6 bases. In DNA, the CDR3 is TGTGCCAGCAGTTTATCCGGGACAGGGCCCATCGAGCAGTACTTC. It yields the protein CASSLSGTGPIEQYF.

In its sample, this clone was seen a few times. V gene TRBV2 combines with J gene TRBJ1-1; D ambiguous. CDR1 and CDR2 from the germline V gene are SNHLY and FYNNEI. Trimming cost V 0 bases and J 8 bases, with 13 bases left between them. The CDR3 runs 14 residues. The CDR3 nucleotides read TGTGCCAGCAGTGAAGCGTCCTATACCTGGGAAGCTTTCTTT. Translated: CASSEASYTWEAFF.

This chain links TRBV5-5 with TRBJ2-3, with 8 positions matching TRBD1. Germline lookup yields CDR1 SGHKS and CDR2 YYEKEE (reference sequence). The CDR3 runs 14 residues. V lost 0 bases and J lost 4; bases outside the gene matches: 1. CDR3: CASSLVQGADTQYF. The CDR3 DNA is TGTGCCAGCAGCTTGGTACAGGGGGCAGATACGCAGTATTTT.

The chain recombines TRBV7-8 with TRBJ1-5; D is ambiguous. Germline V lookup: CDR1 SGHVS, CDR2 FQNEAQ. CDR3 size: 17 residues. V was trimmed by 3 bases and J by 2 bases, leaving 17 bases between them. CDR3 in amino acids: CASSFTIDGLGNQPQHF. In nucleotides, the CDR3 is TGTGCCAGCAGCTTCACCATTGACGGCTTGGGCAATCAGCCCCAGCATTTT.